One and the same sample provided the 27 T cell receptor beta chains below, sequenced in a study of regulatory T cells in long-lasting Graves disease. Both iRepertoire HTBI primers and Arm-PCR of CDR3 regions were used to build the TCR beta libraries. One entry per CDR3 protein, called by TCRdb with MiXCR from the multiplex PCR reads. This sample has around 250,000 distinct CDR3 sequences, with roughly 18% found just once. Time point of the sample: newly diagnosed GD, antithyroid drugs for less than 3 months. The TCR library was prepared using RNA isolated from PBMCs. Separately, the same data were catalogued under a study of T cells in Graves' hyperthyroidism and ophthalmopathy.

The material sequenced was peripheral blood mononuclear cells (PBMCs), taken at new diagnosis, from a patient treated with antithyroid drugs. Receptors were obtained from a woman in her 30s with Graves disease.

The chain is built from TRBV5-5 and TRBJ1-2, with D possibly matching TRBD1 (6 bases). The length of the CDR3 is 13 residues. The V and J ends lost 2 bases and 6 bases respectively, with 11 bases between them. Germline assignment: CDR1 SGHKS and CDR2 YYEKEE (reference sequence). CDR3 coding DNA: TGTGCCAGCAGCTTAGTTAACAGGGATGGCTACACCTTC. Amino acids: CASSLVNRDGYTF.

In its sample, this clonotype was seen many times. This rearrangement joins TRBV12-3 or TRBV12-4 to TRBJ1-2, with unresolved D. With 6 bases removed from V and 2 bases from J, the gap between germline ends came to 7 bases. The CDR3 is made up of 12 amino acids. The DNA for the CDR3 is TGTGCCAGCAGAGTAATGAACTATGGCTACACCTTC. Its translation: CASRVMNYGYTF.

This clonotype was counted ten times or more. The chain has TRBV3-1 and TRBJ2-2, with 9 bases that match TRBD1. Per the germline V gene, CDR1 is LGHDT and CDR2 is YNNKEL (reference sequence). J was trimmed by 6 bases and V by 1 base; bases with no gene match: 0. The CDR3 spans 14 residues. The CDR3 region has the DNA TGTGCCAGCAGCCAAGGACAGGGGGCCGGGGAGCTGTTTTTT. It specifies CASSQGQGAGELFF.

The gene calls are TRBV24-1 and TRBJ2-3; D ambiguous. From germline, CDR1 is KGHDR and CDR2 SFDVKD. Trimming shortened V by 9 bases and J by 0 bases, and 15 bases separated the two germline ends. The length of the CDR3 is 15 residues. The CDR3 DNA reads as TGTGCCACCGCCGAAGGTGGGGTAAGCACAGATACGCAGTATTTT. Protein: CATAEGGVSTDTQYF.

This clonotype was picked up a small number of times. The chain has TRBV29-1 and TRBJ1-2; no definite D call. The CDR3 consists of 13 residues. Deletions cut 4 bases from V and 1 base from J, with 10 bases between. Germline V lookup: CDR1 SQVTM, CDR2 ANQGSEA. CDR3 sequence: CSVADELNYGYTF. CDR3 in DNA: TGCAGCGTTGCTGATGAGCTTAACTATGGCTACACCTTC.

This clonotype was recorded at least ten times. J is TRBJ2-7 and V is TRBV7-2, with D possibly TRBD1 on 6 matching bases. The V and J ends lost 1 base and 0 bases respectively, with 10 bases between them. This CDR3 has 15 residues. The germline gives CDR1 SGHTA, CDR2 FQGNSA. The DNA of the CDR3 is TGTGCCAGCAGCTTAGTAGGGGGTAGCTCCTACGAGCAGTACTTC. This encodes CASSLVGGSSYEQYF.

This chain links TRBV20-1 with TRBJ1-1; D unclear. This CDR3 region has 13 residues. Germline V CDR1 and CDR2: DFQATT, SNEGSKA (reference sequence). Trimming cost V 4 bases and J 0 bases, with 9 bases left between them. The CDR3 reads CSAITTLNTEAFF. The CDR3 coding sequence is TGCAGTGCTATCACGACACTGAACACTGAAGCTTTCTTT.

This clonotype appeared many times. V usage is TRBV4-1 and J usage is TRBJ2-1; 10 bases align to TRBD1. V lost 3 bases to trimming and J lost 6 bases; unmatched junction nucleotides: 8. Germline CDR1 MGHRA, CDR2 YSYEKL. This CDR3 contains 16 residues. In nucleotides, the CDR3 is TGCGCCAGCAGCCAGTTCCGGGACAGGGGTGGCAATGAGCAGTTCTTC. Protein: CASSQFRDRGGNEQFF.

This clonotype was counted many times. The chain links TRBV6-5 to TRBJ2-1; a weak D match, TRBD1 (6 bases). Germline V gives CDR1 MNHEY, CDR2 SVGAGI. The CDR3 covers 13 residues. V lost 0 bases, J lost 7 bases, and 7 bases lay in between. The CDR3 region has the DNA TGTGCCAGCAGTTACTCGAGGGGGAATGAGCAGTTCTTC. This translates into CASSYSRGNEQFF.

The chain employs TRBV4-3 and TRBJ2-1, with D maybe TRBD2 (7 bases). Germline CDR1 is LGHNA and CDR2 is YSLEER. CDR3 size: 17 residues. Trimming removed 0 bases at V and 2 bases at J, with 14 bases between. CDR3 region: CASSQEGGALAYNEQFF. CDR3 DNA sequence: TGCGCCAGCAGCCAAGAAGGGGGGGCCCTAGCCTACAATGAGCAGTTCTTC.

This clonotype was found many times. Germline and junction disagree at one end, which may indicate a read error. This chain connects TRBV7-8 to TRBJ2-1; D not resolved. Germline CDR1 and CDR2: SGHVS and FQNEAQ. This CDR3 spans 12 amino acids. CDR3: CASSPSFNEQFF. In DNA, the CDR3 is TGTGCCAGCAGCCCCTCCTTCAATGAGCAGTTCTTC.

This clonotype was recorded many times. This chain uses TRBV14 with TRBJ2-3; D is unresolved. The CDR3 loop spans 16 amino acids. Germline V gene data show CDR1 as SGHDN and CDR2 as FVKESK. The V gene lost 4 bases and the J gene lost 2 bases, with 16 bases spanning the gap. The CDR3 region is CASSRARRRLTDTQYF. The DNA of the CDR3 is TGTGCCAGCAGCCGAGCGAGGCGGAGACTCACAGATACGCAGTATTTT.

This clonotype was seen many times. CDR3 DNA: TGTGCCAGCTCACCGGTTACAGGGGGTAAGGAGCAGTTCTTC. It encodes CASSPVTGGKEQFF. The rearrangement uses TRBV18 and TRBJ2-1; 8 positions agree with TRBD1. The CDR3 is 14 amino acids. V shed 3 bases and J 10 bases; nucleotides not matched to a gene: 8. Germline CDR1 reads KGHSH; CDR2 reads LQKENI.

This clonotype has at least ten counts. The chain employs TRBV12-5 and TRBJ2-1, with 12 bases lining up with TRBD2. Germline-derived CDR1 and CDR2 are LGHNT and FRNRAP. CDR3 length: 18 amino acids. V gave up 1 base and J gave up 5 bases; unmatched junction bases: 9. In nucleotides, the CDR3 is TGTGCTAGTGGTTTGGGCGTCGGGACTAGCGGGCCAGACAATGAGCAGTTCTTC. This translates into CASGLGVGTSGPDNEQFF.

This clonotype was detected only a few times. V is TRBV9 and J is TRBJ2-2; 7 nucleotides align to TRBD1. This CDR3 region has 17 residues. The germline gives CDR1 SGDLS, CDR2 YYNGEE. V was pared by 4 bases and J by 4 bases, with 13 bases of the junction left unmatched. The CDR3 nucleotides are TGTGCCAGCAGCTACCACCGGGACAGAGGGACCACCGGGGAGCTGTTTTTT. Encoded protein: CASSYHRDRGTTGELFF.

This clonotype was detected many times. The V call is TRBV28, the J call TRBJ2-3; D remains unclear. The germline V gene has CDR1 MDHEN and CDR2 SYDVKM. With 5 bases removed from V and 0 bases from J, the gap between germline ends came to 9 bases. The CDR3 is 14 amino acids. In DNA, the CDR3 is TGTGCCAGCAGTCTAGTTCCTAGCACAGATACGCAGTATTTT. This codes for CASSLVPSTDTQYF.

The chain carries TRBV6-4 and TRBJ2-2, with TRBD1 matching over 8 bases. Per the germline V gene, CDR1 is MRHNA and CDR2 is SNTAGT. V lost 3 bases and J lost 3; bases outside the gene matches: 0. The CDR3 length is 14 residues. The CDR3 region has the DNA TGTGCCAGCAGTGAGGACAGGGACACCGGGGAGCTGTTTTTT. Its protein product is CASSEDRDTGELFF.

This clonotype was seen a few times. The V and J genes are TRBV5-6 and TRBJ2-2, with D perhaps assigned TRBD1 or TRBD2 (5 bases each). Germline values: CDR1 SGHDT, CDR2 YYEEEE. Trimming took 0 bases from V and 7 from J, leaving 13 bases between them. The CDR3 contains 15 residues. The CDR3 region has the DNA TGTGCCAGCAGCTTGGCTACGAGGGGCCACGGGGAGCTGTTTTTT. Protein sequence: CASSLATRGHGELFF.

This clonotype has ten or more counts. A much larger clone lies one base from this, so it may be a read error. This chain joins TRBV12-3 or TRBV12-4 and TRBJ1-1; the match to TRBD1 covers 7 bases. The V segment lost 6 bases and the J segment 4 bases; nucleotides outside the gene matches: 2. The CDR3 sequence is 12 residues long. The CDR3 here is CASSRDSTEAFF. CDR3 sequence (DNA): TGTGCCAGCAGCCGGGACAGCACTGAAGCTTTCTTT.

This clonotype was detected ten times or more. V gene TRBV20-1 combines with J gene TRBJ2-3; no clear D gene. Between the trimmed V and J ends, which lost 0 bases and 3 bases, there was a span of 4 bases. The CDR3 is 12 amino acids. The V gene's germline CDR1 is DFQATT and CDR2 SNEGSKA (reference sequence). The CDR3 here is CSAREQTDTQYF. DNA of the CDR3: TGCAGTGCTAGAGAGCAAACAGATACGCAGTATTTT.

CDR3 DNA: TGCAGCGCAGGACGGGGATCCTCCTCTGGAAACACCATATATTTT. This codes for CSAGRGSSSGNTIYF. The J gene is TRBJ1-3, the V gene TRBV29-1; D uncertain. This CDR3 contains 15 residues. V shed 7 bases and J shed 0 bases, with 16 bases lying between them. Germline V gene sequence: CDR1 SQVTM, CDR2 ANQGSEA.

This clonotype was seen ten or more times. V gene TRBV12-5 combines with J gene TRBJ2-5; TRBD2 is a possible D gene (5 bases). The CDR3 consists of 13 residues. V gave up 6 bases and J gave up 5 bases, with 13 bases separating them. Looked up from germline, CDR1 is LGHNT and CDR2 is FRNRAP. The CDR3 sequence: CASGRTSEETQYF. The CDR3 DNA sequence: TGTGCTAGTGGGAGAACTAGTGAGGAGACCCAGTACTTC. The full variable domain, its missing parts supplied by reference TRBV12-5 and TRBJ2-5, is DARVTQTPRHKVTEMGQEVTMRCQPILGHNTVFWYRQTMMQGLELLAYFRNRAPLDDSGMPKDRFSAEMPDATLATLKIQPSEPRDSAVYFCASGRTSEETQYFGPGTRLLVL.

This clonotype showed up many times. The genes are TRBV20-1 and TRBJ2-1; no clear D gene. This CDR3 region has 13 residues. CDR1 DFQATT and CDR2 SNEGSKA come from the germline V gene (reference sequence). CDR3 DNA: TGCAGCGTCTTGGCGGATATTAGCAATGAGCAGTTCTTC. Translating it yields CSVLADISNEQFF.

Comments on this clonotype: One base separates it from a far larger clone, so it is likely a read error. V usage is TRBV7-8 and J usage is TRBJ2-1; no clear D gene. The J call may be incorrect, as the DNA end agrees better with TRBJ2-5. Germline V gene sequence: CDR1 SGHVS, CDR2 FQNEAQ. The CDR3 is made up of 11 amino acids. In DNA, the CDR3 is TGTGCCAGCAGCTCTCACTCTAACCAGTACTTC. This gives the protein CASSSHSNQYF.

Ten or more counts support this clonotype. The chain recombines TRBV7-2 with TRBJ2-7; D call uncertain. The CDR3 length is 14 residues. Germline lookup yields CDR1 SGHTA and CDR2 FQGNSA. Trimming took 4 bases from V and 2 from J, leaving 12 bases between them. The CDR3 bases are TGTGCCAGCAGCTCCCCACAGAGTCCCTACGAGCAGTACTTC. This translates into CASSSPQSPYEQYF.

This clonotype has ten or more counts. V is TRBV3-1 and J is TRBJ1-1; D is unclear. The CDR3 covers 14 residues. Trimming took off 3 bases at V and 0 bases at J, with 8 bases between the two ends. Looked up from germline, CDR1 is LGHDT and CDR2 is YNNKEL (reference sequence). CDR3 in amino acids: CASSQTSLNTEAFF. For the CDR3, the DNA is TGTGCCAGCAGCCAGACAAGTTTGAACACTGAAGCTTTCTTT.

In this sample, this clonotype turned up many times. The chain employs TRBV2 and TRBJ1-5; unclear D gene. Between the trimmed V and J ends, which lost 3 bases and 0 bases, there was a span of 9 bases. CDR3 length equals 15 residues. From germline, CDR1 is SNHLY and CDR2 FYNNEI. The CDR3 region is CASSEYGDSNQPQHF. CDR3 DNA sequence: TGTGCCAGCAGTGAGTACGGGGATAGCAATCAGCCCCAGCATTTT.